This is a list of T cell receptor beta chains from one sample in a study of T cell repertoires in cytomegalovirus infection. Each CDR3 protein is one row after TCRdb ran MiXCR on the reads. This sample has about 83,000 distinct CDR3 sequences, with about 24% found just once. Their antigens are not known. The sample consisted of CD8+ T cells from cultured PBMCs, taken from culture after CMV antigen stimulation. Every receptor here comes from a human donor in good health (CMV status not recorded). Some clones in this sample may be carry-over from other donors' samples. The CDR3 runs from the conserved cysteine through the conserved F or W. The D gene is left open where the match is weak. Rows may omit the clone size; those that give it use once, few, many or a size class.

v_gene: TRBV29-1; len: 12; d_gene: NA; j_gene: TRBJ1-5; abundance: NA; CDR3nt: TGCAGCGTTGGGGATGAGGGACAGCCCCAGCATTTT; CDR3aa: CSVGDEGQPQHF
v_gene: TRBV7-6; len: 18; d_gene: NA; j_gene: TRBJ2-3; abundance: many; CDR3nt: TGTGCCAGCAGCTCCCGTCTTCCCCTGCTCTCTAGCACAGATACGCAGTATTTT; CDR3aa: CASSSRLPLLSSTDTQYF
v_gene: TRBV7-2; len: 17; d_gene: NA; j_gene: TRBJ2-7; abundance: many; CDR3nt: TGTGCCAGCAGCTTAGGTCCCGGACGTCGGTTGAAGGACGAGCAGTACTTC; CDR3aa: CASSLGPGRRLKDEQYF
v_gene: TRBV12-3/TRBV12-4; len: 13; d_gene: NA; j_gene: TRBJ2-7; abundance: many; CDR3nt: TGTGCCAGCAGCCCGACAAATTCCTACGAGCAGTACTTC; CDR3aa: CASSPTNSYEQYF
v_gene: TRBV6-6; len: 16; d_gene: NA; j_gene: TRBJ1-1; abundance: NA; CDR3nt: TGTGCCGCTGTTAATCAGGGTCGCTCAACCAACACTGAAGCTTTCTTT; CDR3aa: CAAVNQGRSTNTEAFF
v_gene: TRBV19; len: 18; d_gene: NA; j_gene: TRBJ2-1; abundance: NA; CDR3nt: TGTGCCAGTAGTCTGCGATTCCGGGCCGCCGATCGTAGCAATGAGCAGTTCTTC; CDR3aa: CASSLRFRAADRSNEQFF
v_gene: TRBV7-9; len: 11; d_gene: NA; j_gene: TRBJ2-7; abundance: NA; CDR3nt: TGTGCCAGCAGCGAGGCCTACGAGCAGTACTTC; CDR3aa: CASSEAYEQYF
v_gene: TRBV13; len: 15; d_gene: TRBD2; j_gene: TRBJ2-3; abundance: few; CDR3nt: TGTGCCAGCAGCTTTAGCGGGAGGGCCGGAGATACGCAGTATTTT; CDR3aa: CASSFSGRAGDTQYF
v_gene: TRBV11-2; len: 13; d_gene: NA; j_gene: TRBJ1-1; abundance: few; CDR3nt: TGTGCCAGCAGCTTAGAGAGTTACACTGAAGCTTTCTTT; CDR3aa: CASSLESYTEAFF
v_gene: TRBV2; len: 15; d_gene: NA; j_gene: TRBJ2-5; abundance: NA; CDR3nt: TGTGCCAGCACCCTGACCCGGGGGTCCCAAGAGACCCAGTACTTC; CDR3aa: CASTLTRGSQETQYF
v_gene: TRBV29-1; len: 13; d_gene: TRBD1; j_gene: TRBJ1-1; abundance: few; CDR3nt: TGCAGCGTTGACAGGGGACAGGGGGCGCGAGCTTTCTTT; CDR3aa: CSVDRGQGARAFF
v_gene: TRBV11-2; len: 14; d_gene: TRBD2; j_gene: TRBJ2-5; abundance: many; CDR3nt: TGTGCCAGCAACTTAGCGGGGGCGAAAGAGACCCAGTACTTC; CDR3aa: CASNLAGAKETQYF
v_gene: TRBV6-6; len: 13; d_gene: NA; j_gene: TRBJ2-7; abundance: few; CDR3nt: TGTGCCAGCAGTTACCCCGACAGTAACGAGCAGTACTTC; CDR3aa: CASSYPDSNEQYF
v_gene: TRBV25-1; len: 15; d_gene: TRBD1; j_gene: TRBJ1-1; abundance: few; CDR3nt: TGTGCCAGCAGCCCTGTCAGGGGGCTGAACACTGAAGCTTTCTTT; CDR3aa: CASSPVRGLNTEAFF
v_gene: TRBV6-5; len: 15; d_gene: NA; j_gene: TRBJ1-2; abundance: few; CDR3nt: TGTGCCAGCAGTTACTCGGCAGGGAGTGTCTATGGCTACACCTTC; CDR3aa: CASSYSAGSVYGYTF
v_gene: TRBV5-1; len: 11; d_gene: NA; j_gene: TRBJ2-7; abundance: many; CDR3nt: TGCGCCAGCACCCTGGGCGGGGAGCAGTACTTC; CDR3aa: CASTLGGEQYF
v_gene: TRBV24-1; len: 16; d_gene: NA; j_gene: TRBJ1-5; abundance: few; CDR3nt: TGTGCCACCAGTGATTGGCAGGGGCGATGCAATCAGCCCCAGCATTTT; CDR3aa: CATSDWQGRCNQPQHF
v_gene: TRBV4-1; len: 16; d_gene: NA; j_gene: TRBJ1-5; abundance: few; CDR3nt: TGCGCCAGCAGCCAAGATGGTCCGGGGGCAGGTCAGCCCCAGCATTTT; CDR3aa: CASSQDGPGAGQPQHF
v_gene: TRBV6-5; len: 14; d_gene: NA; j_gene: TRBJ2-5; abundance: NA; CDR3nt: TGTGCCAGCAGAAACCTGGCGGCTAGTGGTACCCAGTACTTC; CDR3aa: CASRNLAASGTQYF
v_gene: TRBV6-8; len: 16; d_gene: NA; j_gene: TRBJ2-4; abundance: NA; CDR3nt: TGTGCCAGCAGCCCCCAGGGGTTGGCGGCCAAAAACATTCAGTACTTC; CDR3aa: CASSPQGLAAKNIQYF
v_gene: TRBV13; len: 16; d_gene: TRBD1; j_gene: TRBJ1-5; abundance: NA; CDR3nt: TGTGCCAGCAGCTCAAGGACAGGGGGGAAGAATCAGCCCCAGCATTTT; CDR3aa: CASSSRTGGKNQPQHF
v_gene: TRBV19; len: 13; d_gene: NA; j_gene: TRBJ1-1; abundance: NA; CDR3nt: TGTGCCAGTAGTATTTTCGGGCAGACTGAAGCTTTCTTT; CDR3aa: CASSIFGQTEAFF
v_gene: TRBV6-2/TRBV6-3; len: 12; d_gene: NA; j_gene: TRBJ2-5; abundance: few; CDR3nt: TGTGCCAGCAGGGACCTGAAAGAGACCCAGTACTTC; CDR3aa: CASRDLKETQYF
v_gene: TRBV2; len: 13; d_gene: NA; j_gene: TRBJ2-7; abundance: NA; CDR3nt: TGTGCCAGCAGTCCGAGGAACTCCTACGAGCAGTACTTC; CDR3aa: CASSPRNSYEQYF
v_gene: TRBV12-3/TRBV12-4; len: 14; d_gene: NA; j_gene: TRBJ2-2; abundance: few; CDR3nt: TGTGCCAATCCTAAGGGGGAGATGGGCGGGGAGCTGTTTTTT; CDR3aa: CANPKGEMGGELFF
v_gene: TRBV11-2; len: 14; d_gene: NA; j_gene: TRBJ2-7; abundance: few; CDR3nt: TGTGCCAGCAGCCCCATGCGGGGATTACACGAGCAGTACTTC; CDR3aa: CASSPMRGLHEQYF
v_gene: TRBV20-1; len: 11; d_gene: NA; j_gene: TRBJ2-7; abundance: few; CDR3nt: TGCAGTGCTAGCGTACAGTTCGAGCAGTACTTC; CDR3aa: CSASVQFEQYF
v_gene: TRBV28; len: 16; d_gene: NA; j_gene: TRBJ2-5; abundance: NA; CDR3nt: TGTGCCAGCAGTTTTGGACAGCCAAAGGTACAAGAGACCCAGTACTTC; CDR3aa: CASSFGQPKVQETQYF
v_gene: TRBV6-1; len: 14; d_gene: TRBD1; j_gene: TRBJ1-2; abundance: few; CDR3nt: TGTGCCAGCAGTTCACAGGGGGATTCAGGTGGCTACACCTTC; CDR3aa: CASSSQGDSGGYTF
v_gene: TRBV10-3; len: 15; d_gene: NA; j_gene: TRBJ2-7; abundance: NA; CDR3nt: TGTGCCATCTCCCACCCGGAGGGGGTGAGTTACAAGCAGTACTTC; CDR3aa: CAISHPEGVSYKQYF
v_gene: TRBV7-2; len: 15; d_gene: NA; j_gene: TRBJ1-6; abundance: many; CDR3nt: TGTGCCAGCAGCGAAGGGGGTGGTGGGAATTCACCCCTCCACTTT; CDR3aa: CASSEGGGGNSPLHF
v_gene: TRBV7-9; len: 13; d_gene: NA; j_gene: TRBJ1-2; abundance: NA; CDR3nt: TGTGCCAGCAGCAGGCCAGGGGACTATGGCTACACCTTC; CDR3aa: CASSRPGDYGYTF
v_gene: TRBV6-2/TRBV6-3; len: 18; d_gene: TRBD1; j_gene: TRBJ2-7; abundance: few; CDR3nt: TGTGCCAGCAGTTACCGCTCGACAGGGGAAGGGCACTCCTACGAGCAGTACTTC; CDR3aa: CASSYRSTGEGHSYEQYF
v_gene: TRBV6-5; len: 15; d_gene: NA; j_gene: TRBJ1-1; abundance: few; CDR3nt: TGTGCCAGCAGTAATCCTACCAGGGGGAACACTGAAGCTTTCTTT; CDR3aa: CASSNPTRGNTEAFF
v_gene: TRBV6-6; len: 18; d_gene: TRBD2; j_gene: TRBJ2-5; abundance: many; CDR3nt: TGTGCCAGCAGTCCTTCCGTGGGACTAGCGGCGCACCAAGAGACCCAGTACTTC; CDR3aa: CASSPSVGLAAHQETQYF
v_gene: TRBV5-3; len: 17; d_gene: TRBD2; j_gene: TRBJ2-3; abundance: once; CDR3nt: TGTGCCAGCAGCTTGAGAGCGGGAGGGCTTCTAGGGGATACGCAGTATTTT; CDR3aa: CASSLRAGGLLGDTQYF
v_gene: TRBV7-6; len: 16; d_gene: NA; j_gene: TRBJ2-7; abundance: many; CDR3nt: TGTGCCAGCAGCTCTAAGAGGGGCACGAACGCCTACGAGCAGTACTTC; CDR3aa: CASSSKRGTNAYEQYF
v_gene: TRBV5-1; len: 15; d_gene: TRBD1; j_gene: TRBJ1-1; abundance: NA; CDR3nt: TGCGCCAGCAGCCTGAGACAGGGGGTCCGCACTGAAGCTTTCTTT; CDR3aa: CASSLRQGVRTEAFF
v_gene: TRBV7-2; len: 14; d_gene: NA; j_gene: TRBJ1-1; abundance: NA; CDR3nt: TGTGCCAGCAGCTTAGTCCCCCTGAACACTGAAGCTTTCTTT; CDR3aa: CASSLVPLNTEAFF
v_gene: TRBV4-3; len: 17; d_gene: TRBD1; j_gene: TRBJ1-1; abundance: NA; CDR3nt: TGCGCCAGCAGCCAAGATGATCTGGGACAGGGGAGAACTGAAGCTTTCTTT; CDR3aa: CASSQDDLGQGRTEAFF
v_gene: TRBV4-3; len: 17; d_gene: NA; j_gene: TRBJ1-1; abundance: NA; CDR3nt: TGCGCCAGCAGCCAGGACTTTGGGGGCGCCTTTTCCACTGAAGCTTTCTTT; CDR3aa: CASSQDFGGAFSTEAFF
v_gene: TRBV6-1; len: 16; d_gene: NA; j_gene: TRBJ2-5; abundance: many; CDR3nt: TGTGCCAGCAGTGAAGCTGGGGCAGGGGTTCAAGAGACCCAGTACTTC; CDR3aa: CASSEAGAGVQETQYF
v_gene: TRBV9; len: 15; d_gene: NA; j_gene: TRBJ2-3; abundance: NA; CDR3nt: TGTGCCAGCAGCCCGGTAGGGGTTGGCACAGATACGCAGTATTTT; CDR3aa: CASSPVGVGTDTQYF
v_gene: TRBV27; len: 13; d_gene: NA; j_gene: TRBJ1-1; abundance: NA; CDR3nt: TGTGCCAGCAGTGAACAGGGATACACTGAAGCTTTCTTT; CDR3aa: CASSEQGYTEAFF
v_gene: TRBV20-1; len: 13; d_gene: NA; j_gene: TRBJ2-5; abundance: NA; CDR3nt: TGCAGTGCTCTTCGGGACGCCCAAGAGACCCAGTACTTC; CDR3aa: CSALRDAQETQYF
v_gene: TRBV29-1; len: 11; d_gene: NA; j_gene: TRBJ2-1; abundance: few; CDR3nt: TGCAGCGCAATGGGCCTAAGGGGCCAGTTCTTC; CDR3aa: CSAMGLRGQFF
v_gene: TRBV12-5; len: 12; d_gene: NA; j_gene: TRBJ2-5; abundance: few; CDR3nt: TGTGCTAGTGGTTTTGGTCTGGAGACCCAGTACTTC; CDR3aa: CASGFGLETQYF
v_gene: TRBV11-2; len: 16; d_gene: NA; j_gene: TRBJ2-7; abundance: many; CDR3nt: TGTGCCAGCAGCCCCGTCCAGGGGCCTAATTCCTACGAGCAGTACTTC; CDR3aa: CASSPVQGPNSYEQYF
v_gene: TRBV2; len: 15; d_gene: NA; j_gene: TRBJ1-2; abundance: NA; CDR3nt: TGTGCCAGGACTGATATTGACAGGACTAACTATGGCTACACCTTC; CDR3aa: CARTDIDRTNYGYTF
v_gene: TRBV4-3; len: 16; d_gene: TRBD2; j_gene: TRBJ2-4; abundance: NA; CDR3nt: TGCGCCAGCAGCCAAGACCCGGGGGGAGCCAAAAACATTCAGTACTTC; CDR3aa: CASSQDPGGAKNIQYF
v_gene: TRBV12-3/TRBV12-4; len: 15; d_gene: NA; j_gene: TRBJ1-5; abundance: few; CDR3nt: TGTGCCAGCAGTTTAGCGGGGGGGAGCAATCAGCCCCAGCATTTT; CDR3aa: CASSLAGGSNQPQHF
v_gene: TRBV28; len: 13; d_gene: NA; j_gene: TRBJ2-1; abundance: few; CDR3nt: TGTGCCAGCTTCGACTCCAACTACAATGAGCAGTTCTTC; CDR3aa: CASFDSNYNEQFF
v_gene: TRBV2; len: 13; d_gene: NA; j_gene: TRBJ2-7; abundance: few; CDR3nt: TGTGCCAGCAGGGCGACAGCGGCCTACGAGCAGTACTTC; CDR3aa: CASRATAAYEQYF